A selection of T cell receptor beta chains follows, all from one sample in a study of shared clonotypes between healthy human individuals. The data were produced by immunoSEQ multiplex PCR, yet TCRdb's version contains in-frame clones alone and is incomplete. The repertoire holds around 350,000 clones, over 70% seen once, with more than 9% in the top ten. The sample consisted of memory CD4+ T cells sorted from blood. Receptors originate from a man aged 25 to 40 in good health. The CDR3 runs from the conserved cysteine through the conserved F or W. A D gene is named only where the DNA matches it firmly. Expanded clones get a size class; other rows say once, few or many, or leave the size out.

D gene	J gene	clone size	V gene	CDR3 DNA	CDR3 protein
NA	TRBJ2-1	NA	TRBV19	TGTGCCAGTAGTTTACAGGCGGGACTTGGGCAGTTCTTC	CASSLQAGLGQFF
NA	TRBJ2-7	NA	TRBV28	TGTGCCAGCAGCTACCAATGGGATTTACGAACCTACGAGCAGTACTTC	CASSYQWDLRTYEQYF
NA	TRBJ1-2	NA	TRBV7-9	TGTGCCAGCAGCTTAGACGGGGTTCACTATGGCTACACCTTC	CASSLDGVHYGYTF
NA	TRBJ1-1	NA	TRBV29-1	TGCAGCGTTGAAAGGCGGCTAGACGCCAGAGCTTTCTTT	CSVERRLDARAFF
NA	TRBJ2-7	few	TRBV18	TGTGCCAGCTCACCCCGGGGGGCGGACTACGAGCAGTACTTC	CASSPRGADYEQYF
TRBD2	TRBJ2-7	NA	TRBV5-1	TGCGCCAGCAGCTTGGGGGGGGGTGGTGGCGGGAGCGTCCACGAGCAGTACTTC	CASSLGGGGGGSVHEQYF
TRBD1	TRBJ1-1	NA	TRBV5-4	TGTGCCAGCAGCGTACAGGGGAGTGGAACTGAAGCTTTCTTT	CASSVQGSGTEAFF
NA	TRBJ1-1	NA	TRBV2	TGTGCCAGCAGTTCCACTCGCACTGAAGCTTTCTTT	CASSSTRTEAFF
TRBD1	TRBJ2-1	NA	TRBV5-1	TGCGCCAGCAGCTCGGGACAGATAAGCTCCTACAATGAGCAGTTCTTC	CASSSGQISSYNEQFF
NA	TRBJ1-6	NA	TRBV11-2	TGTGCCAGCAGAGCCACCCCAGGCAGGCTTAATTCACCCCTCCACTTT	CASRATPGRLNSPLHF
TRBD1	TRBJ1-3	NA	TRBV28	TGTGCCAGCAGTCCGCCTACAGGGGTGGACACCATATATTTT	CASSPPTGVDTIYF
TRBD1	TRBJ2-2	NA	TRBV5-4	TGTGCCAGCAGCCCATCCCGGGACAGGCGTAACACCGGGGAGCTGTTTTTT	CASSPSRDRRNTGELFF
NA	TRBJ2-7	NA	TRBV25-1	TGTGCCAGCACCCCAAGAGGGCTAGGCTACGAGCAGTACTTC	CASTPRGLGYEQYF
NA	TRBJ2-1	NA	TRBV28	TGTGCCAGCAGTTCCCCCAGACTAGTCAGCAATGAGCAGTTCTTC	CASSSPRLVSNEQFF
NA	TRBJ2-2	NA	TRBV2	TGTGCCAGCAGTACAGGGTCGCTCGCCGGGGAGCTGTTTTTT	CASSTGSLAGELFF
TRBD1	TRBJ1-2	NA	TRBV5-6	TGTGCCAGCCGCTGGACAGGGGCCTTCTATGGCTACACCTTC	CASRWTGAFYGYTF
NA	TRBJ2-5	NA	TRBV5-1	TGCGCCAGCAGCTTTGTAGGGGAGACCCAGTACTTC	CASSFVGETQYF
NA	TRBJ2-6	NA	TRBV1	TGCACCAGCAGGGTCGAGGGTTTGGCCAACGTCCTGACTTTC	CTSRVEGLANVLTF
TRBD2	TRBJ2-3	NA	TRBV10-1	TGCGCCAGCAGGGCGGGAGGGCCGACAGATACGCAGTATTTT	CASRAGGPTDTQYF
NA	TRBJ2-7	many	TRBV29-1	TGCAGCGTTTTCGTGGGCTCCTACGAGCAGTACTTC	CSVFVGSYEQYF
TRBD2	TRBJ2-1	few	TRBV10-3	TGTGCCATCAGTGCCCCGGGGGGAGGCAGGGACAATGAGCAGTTCTTC	CAISAPGGGRDNEQFF
TRBD2	TRBJ2-3	NA	TRBV13	TGTGCCAGCAGTCTAACGCGACTAGCGGGAGGGCCGGGCACAGATACGCAGTATTTT	CASSLTRLAGGPGTDTQYF
TRBD2	TRBJ2-7	many	TRBV5-8	TGTGCCAGCACCCCTCGCACTAGCGGCCTCTACGAGCAGTACTTC	CASTPRTSGLYEQYF
NA	TRBJ1-2	NA	TRBV5-1	TGCGCCAGCAGCTTGGTGGGCAGCACTAACTATGGCTACACCTTC	CASSLVGSTNYGYTF
TRBD2	TRBJ2-7	NA	TRBV7-9	TGTGCCAGCAGCTTAGCCAAGACTAGCACGGGGTACGAGCAGTACTTC	CASSLAKTSTGYEQYF
NA	TRBJ2-2	NA	TRBV5-1	TGCGCCAGCAGCTTGGCACTAGCAAACGGGGAGCTGTTTTTT	CASSLALANGELFF
NA	TRBJ1-4	once	TRBV2	TGTGCCAGCAGTGTATGGAGTTATAATGAAAAACTGTTTTTT	CASSVWSYNEKLFF
NA	TRBJ2-6	NA	TRBV4-3	TGCGCCAGCAGCCACGCGGGGTCCGGGGCCAACGTCCTGACTTTC	CASSHAGSGANVLTF
NA	TRBJ1-6	NA	TRBV5-1	TGCGCCAGCAGCTTTCGGGGGCTTGACAATTCACCCCTCCACTTT	CASSFRGLDNSPLHF
TRBD2	TRBJ2-5	NA	TRBV11-2	TGTGCCAGCAGCTTAGATCTTTACCCGGGGAGGGTAATAGAGACCCAGTACTTC	CASSLDLYPGRVIETQYF
TRBD2	TRBJ2-4	many	TRBV5-1	TGCGCCAGCAGCTCCTCCCCCTTGGGACTAGCGGGACTTTTAGCCAAAAACATTCAGTACTTC	CASSSSPLGLAGLLAKNIQYF
NA	TRBJ2-1	NA	TRBV25-1	TGTGCCAGCAGTGCTGACAGCAGCGAATACAATGAGCAGTTCTTC	CASSADSSEYNEQFF
NA	TRBJ1-1	NA	TRBV29-1	TGCAGCGACATACACTCCCTGAACACTGAAGCTTTCTTT	CSDIHSLNTEAFF
NA	TRBJ2-2	NA	TRBV28	TGTGCCAGCAGGACAGGACAGTTCACCGGGGAGCTGTTTTTT	CASRTGQFTGELFF
TRBD2	TRBJ2-5	few	TRBV29-1	TGCAGCGTTGAAATTCTAGCGGGGGGTGTGGAGACCCAGTACTTC	CSVEILAGGVETQYF
NA	TRBJ1-1	few	TRBV19	TGTGCCAGTATCGCCCTTGGGGGCACTGAAGCTTTCTTT	CASIALGGTEAFF
NA	TRBJ2-7	few	TRBV5-1	TGCGCCAGCAGCTTGGCCCAACAGGGCTACGAGCAGTACTTC	CASSLAQQGYEQYF
TRBD1	TRBJ1-3	NA	TRBV18	TGTGCCAGCTCACCAATAGCAGGGGGCTCGGTTGACACCATATATTTT	CASSPIAGGSVDTIYF
NA	TRBJ2-3	NA	TRBV30	TGTGCCTGGAGCCACAGAACCGGGGGTCCTGATACGCAGTATTTT	CAWSHRTGGPDTQYF
NA	TRBJ2-2	NA	TRBV2	TGTGCCAGCAGTGAAGCGCTTCCAGCGGTAAACACCGGGGAGCTGTTTTTT	CASSEALPAVNTGELFF
NA	TRBJ1-5	NA	TRBV7-2	TGTGCCAGCAGCTACTACAGTTATCAGCCCCAGCATTTT	CASSYYSYQPQHF
TRBD2	TRBJ2-1	NA	TRBV19	TGTGCCAGTAGTCGACTAGCGGGGGACCTCAATGAGCAGTTCTTC	CASSRLAGDLNEQFF
TRBD2	TRBJ2-7	NA	TRBV19	TGTGCCAGTAGTAGGGCTAGCGGTGGTGGTATCTACGAGCAGTACTTC	CASSRASGGGIYEQYF
NA	TRBJ2-2	NA	TRBV5-4	TGTGCCAGCAGCCGCACGTTAATCACCGGGGAGCTGTTTTTT	CASSRTLITGELFF
NA	TRBJ1-2	NA	TRBV28	TGTGCCAGCAGTTTTGGGAGGACAGTAAACTATGGCTACACCTTC	CASSFGRTVNYGYTF
NA	TRBJ2-1	many	TRBV29-1	TGCAGCGTTGACAGGGTGGGTGAGCAGTTCTTC	CSVDRVGEQFF
NA	TRBJ2-7	once	TRBV28	TGTGCCAGCACCGGGACAAACCCTGTGCGCTACGAGCAGTACTTC	CASTGTNPVRYEQYF
TRBD1	TRBJ2-7	NA	TRBV11-2	TGTGCCAGCAACGAACCCGGGACAGGCAGCTCCTACGAGCAGTACTTC	CASNEPGTGSSYEQYF
TRBD2	TRBJ2-1	NA	TRBV19	TGTGCCAGTAGTTATACAACTAGCGGCAATGAGCAGTTCTTC	CASSYTTSGNEQFF
NA	TRBJ2-3	few	TRBV5-8	TGTGCCAGCAGCTCCGACAGTGAAAGCACAGATACGCAGTATTTT	CASSSDSESTDTQYF
TRBD1	TRBJ2-5	few	TRBV6-1	TGTGCCAGCAACCTGGATAGGGGGCGCAGGGAGACCCAGTACTTC	CASNLDRGRRETQYF
TRBD2	TRBJ2-5	NA	TRBV19	TGTGCCAGTAGTCTACTAGCGGGAGGACCGCTAGGGTCCCAGTACTTC	CASSLLAGGPLGSQYF
TRBD1	TRBJ2-7	many	TRBV5-6	TGTGCCAGCAGCTTGGATGGGACAGGGTTTGGCGAGCAGTACTTC	CASSLDGTGFGEQYF
TRBD2	TRBJ2-1	few	TRBV6-5	TGTGCCAGCACCCTAGCGGGCTCCTACAATGAGCAGTTCTTC	CASTLAGSYNEQFF